This TCR beta chain was identified in a study of identical twins. In this sample, this clonotype turned up once. The antigen is not known. A single record per CDR3 protein comes from TCRdb applying MiXCR to the 5' RACE reads. The sample lists 1,800,000 or so distinct CDR3 sequences, about 31% occurring once. CDR3 length equals 12 residues. V was cut by 0 bases and J by 11 bases, with 10 bases left in between. CDR1 is MNHNS, CDR2 SASEGT, per germline. Broader study findings: With abundant cord blood beta clonotypes, insertions were fewer; memory repertoires showed no such pattern. Recombination models fit unrelated individuals' TCR alpha sharing but underestimated twins'.

V usage is TRBV6-1 and J usage is TRBJ2-5; D gene ambiguous. The clonotype was recovered from a newborn girl in good health. The sample consisted of cord blood. The DNA of the CDR3 is TGTGCCAGCAGTGAAGCGCGAGGCGTGCAGTACTTC. It is translated as CASSEARGVQYF.